Listed below are T cell receptor beta chains from one sample, sequenced in a study of monozygotic twins with inflammatory bowel disease. TCRdb reanalyzed the 5' RACE reads, giving one entry per CDR3 protein sequence and no DNA. The listing contains approximately 200,000 distinct CDR3 sequences. Sample: blood. Receptors were obtained from a human donor with ulcerative colitis or Crohn's disease, or a healthy co-twin of an affected twin (not recorded which). Each CDR3 is given with its conserved first and last residue. The order of the fields is V gene, J gene, CDR3 protein.

TRBV6-1	TRBJ2-7	CASSPTVSSYEQYF
TRBV4-1	TRBJ1-1	CASSPTGGEAFF
TRBV6-5	TRBJ2-2	CASTVSNTGELFF
TRBV7-9	TRBJ2-3	CASSRDKSTDTQYF
TRBV19	TRBJ1-1	CASSTPWGARTEAFF
TRBV11-2	TRBJ1-5	CASSLGGRGSNQPQHF
TRBV7-9	TRBJ1-5	CASSSTRQIGSNQPQHF
TRBV5-1	TRBJ1-4	CASSFALTENEKLFF
TRBV20-1	TRBJ1-2	CSARQVYWGTF
TRBV7-9	TRBJ2-5	CASSSLAGAGPETQYF
TRBV19	TRBJ2-2	CASSIWPGELFF
TRBV14	TRBJ2-3	CASSLSSKDTQYF
TRBV3-1	TRBJ2-1	CASSPLATSYNEQFF
TRBV5-1	TRBJ2-7	CASKALPSSSYEQYF
TRBV19	TRBJ2-7	CASSTGLAGNLEQYF
TRBV11-2	TRBJ2-1	CATSGDRGRDEQFF
TRBV6-5	TRBJ2-1	CASSYGERGVRNEQFF
TRBV12-3/TRBV12-4	TRBJ2-7	CASSPIGGIYEQYF
TRBV11-2	TRBJ2-2	CASSFYDGELFF
TRBV10-3	TRBJ2-1	CAISEGLHEQFF
TRBV12-3/TRBV12-4	TRBJ1-5	CASSNVGQPQHF
TRBV10-3	TRBJ1-2	CAISESGLNYGYTF
TRBV6-1	TRBJ2-2	CASSRMAVNTGELFF
TRBV20-1	TRBJ1-1	CSASVSPGRPTEAFF
TRBV19	TRBJ1-1	CASSSDPAILAFF
TRBV12-3/TRBV12-4	TRBJ2-5	CASSLVAGGETQYF
TRBV6-1	TRBJ1-5	CASSEMGQYSNQPQHF
TRBV20-1	TRBJ2-5	CSASRTNWETQYF
TRBV28	TRBJ1-6	CASSSAGENSPLHF
TRBV5-1	TRBJ1-2	CASSLNPTGTDYGYTF
TRBV5-4	TRBJ2-3	CASSRTSGGGTDTQYF
TRBV11-1	TRBJ1-1	CASSSSPGQGLSFTEAFF
TRBV20-1	TRBJ1-2	CSARGAGQARRLTNYGYTF
TRBV7-2	TRBJ1-1	CASSLWQLRGNTEAFF
TRBV12-3/TRBV12-4	TRBJ2-3	CASSFPGLQAVSTDTQYF
TRBV7-9	TRBJ1-1	CASSPRGLWNTEAFF
TRBV11-2	TRBJ2-7	CASTPVRAYEQYF
TRBV6-2/TRBV6-3	TRBJ2-1	CASSLRTGGYEQFF
TRBV27	TRBJ1-5	CASRPRGRGGNQPQHF
TRBV9	TRBJ2-5	CASSVEGGIETQYF
TRBV7-3	TRBJ2-3	CASSHRTSQSDTQYF
TRBV6-1	TRBJ2-5	CASSEGLTVETQYF